This T cell receptor beta chain was documented in a study of T cell responses to AZD1222 COVID-19 vaccine. TCRdb's table, derived via immunoSEQ multiplex PCR, lists solely in-frame clones and lacks some. This table has 100,000 or so clones, roughly nine tenths appearing once. The CDR3 loop spans 15 amino acids. Germline V lookup: CDR1 SGDLS, CDR2 YYNGEE. With V trimmed by 3 bases and J by 2 bases, 7 bases remained unmatched. The sample was peripheral blood, taken on day 0 of AZD1222 vaccination. The genes are TRBV9 and TRBJ2-5, with 7 bases aligning to TRBD2. This TCR derives from an adult in good health. As DNA, the CDR3 is TGTGCCAGCAGCGGGTGGGACGGGGGGCAAGAGACCCAGTACTTC. As protein: CASSGWDGGQETQYF.